The entry below describes one T cell receptor beta chain. Its matching antigen is unknown. The source of the blood RNA was unsorted whole blood, and germline DNA was extracted as well. Presurgery, around 4 milliliters of peripheral blood were collected. TCR beta cDNA was made from 450 to 500 ng total RNA with a constant-region primer. Employing slightly modified ARM-PCR, three nested multiplex PCR rounds were run, and these gave rise to the TCR beta libraries. The first two PCR rounds used TRBV1-TRBV30 forward primers with a C-beta reverse primer, 9 to 11 cycles each. From the multiplex PCR reads, TCRdb called clonotypes with MiXCR, one entry per CDR3 protein. The profile covers more than 150,000 distinct CDR3 sequences, with over 50% appearing a single time and under 75% taken by the ten largest. The data derive from a study of tumor-infiltrating lymphocytes in primary liver carcinoma. Study-wide points: Pairs of tumor regions overlapped more than tumor-adjacent and tumor-blood pairs did.

CDR3 length: 14 residues. Germline lookup yields CDR1 MNHEY and CDR2 SVGAGI. The ends were cut back, 5 bases at V and 1 base at J, with 11 bases in the middle. This chain connects TRBV6-5 to TRBJ1-1, with a tentative D call TRBD1 (5 bases). The sample was peripheral blood. The source of this sequence is a man aged 35 to 55 with primary liver carcinoma and hepatitis B virus infection. CDR3 coding DNA: TGTGCCAGCAGTCTCCCCGGGGCGAACACTGAAGCTTTCTTT. It yields the protein CASSLPGANTEAFF.